This TCR beta chain was sequenced for a study of blood T cell repertoires in COVID-19. This table comes from immunoSEQ multiplex PCR, and its TCRdb copy is limited to in-frame clones, with some not included. The table shows roughly 43,000 clones, with 80% to 90% occurring only once. The V gene lost 5 bases and the J gene lost 6 bases, with 8 bases spanning the gap. The germline gives CDR1 LNHDA, CDR2 SQIVND (reference sequence). This CDR3 region has 13 residues. The sequenced sample consisted of peripheral blood. The V gene is TRBV19, the J gene TRBJ1-6, with a tentative D call TRBD1 (5 bases). This clonotype originated in a man aged 55 to 70 with active COVID-19. The CDR3 reads CASSHQGNSPLHF. The CDR3 DNA reads TGTGCCAGTAGTCATCAGGGTAATTCACCCCTCCACTTT. Full variable domain (remainder filled in from reference TRBV19 and TRBJ1-6): DGGITQSPKYLFRKEGQNVTLSCEQNLNHDAMYWYRQDPGQGLRLIYYSQIVNDFQKGDIAEGYSVSREKKESFPLTVTSAQKNPTAFYLCASSHQGNSPLHFGNGTRLTVT.